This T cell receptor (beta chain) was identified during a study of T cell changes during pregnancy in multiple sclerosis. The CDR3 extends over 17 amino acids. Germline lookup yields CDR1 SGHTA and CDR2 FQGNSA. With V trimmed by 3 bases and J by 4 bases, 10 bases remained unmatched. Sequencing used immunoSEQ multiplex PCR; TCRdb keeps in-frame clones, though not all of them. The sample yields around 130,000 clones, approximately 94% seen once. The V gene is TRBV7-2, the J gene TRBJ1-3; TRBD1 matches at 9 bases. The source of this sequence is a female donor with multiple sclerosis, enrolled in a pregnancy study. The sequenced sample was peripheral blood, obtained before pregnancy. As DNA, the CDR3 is TGTGCCAGCAGCTTGCCCCTACAGGGGGCCAAGGGAAACACCATATATTTT. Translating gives CASSLPLQGAKGNTIYF.